This T cell receptor beta chain was profiled in a study of CD8 T cells in ankylosing spondylitis (dated by TCRdb to about 2017). Notes on the research overall: The study set out to find disease-linked TCR variants by profiling T cell receptor beta repertoires in ankylosing spondylitis patients and healthy donors. The full study cohort comprised 20 to 30 ankylosing spondylitis patients and 85 to 120 healthy donors. Peripheral blood was sampled, and synovial fluid was additionally collected from ankylosing spondylitis patients. Results and caveats for the whole study, not just this receptor: A CD8+ phenotype was shown by the disease-linked clones, which were found at relatively low frequencies in peripheral blood. A TCR beta motif of several highly homologous amino acid variants appeared characteristic of blood from ankylosing spondylitis patients. Some of the motif variants had been reported before in the synovial fluid and blood of reactive arthritis patients, a finding that suggests common disease-initiation mechanisms. According to the report, matched synovial fluid samples from ankylosing spondylitis patients were significantly enriched for the disease-linked clones.

CDR1 LGHNA and CDR2 YSLEER are derived from the germline V gene. V and J lose 0 bases and 7 bases, and a span of 10 bases separates them. Spanning cysteine to phenylalanine, the CDR3 consists of 14 amino acids. Only CDR3 DNA is held: 42 bases, read in frame from base 1. These reads were obtained on an Illumina HiSeq 2500. TCR beta libraries were prepared by quantitative 5'-RACE with molecular barcodes. On the authors' methods: Disease-linked TCR variants were identified with a new computational method built on a probabilistic model of VDJ rearrangement. TCRdb reran the public reads through fastp at Q25 and MiXCR, keeping productive beta chains. Rows matching on CDR3 protein sequence are summarized as one entry with the most common DNA and genes. The V and J calls were determined by TCRdb, not by the authors. Within this sample are 750,000 to 850,000 distinct CDR3 sequences, with roughly 10% of them counted one time only. About 0.49% of the sample is taken by the ten largest.

This clonotype came up a few times. Its antigen is not yet known. Within one base of it there is no much larger clone, and no base qualities were kept. Sequenced material: blood, either unsorted or a sorted T cell fraction (not recorded which). This chain joins TRBV4-3 to TRBJ2-1; the D gene cannot be named for sure. The TCR comes from a male donor with ankylosing spondylitis. The CDR3 here reads CASSQEVVLNEQFF. The DNA sequence follows: TGCGCCAGCAGCCAAGAGGTAGTCTTGAATGAGCAGTTCTTC.